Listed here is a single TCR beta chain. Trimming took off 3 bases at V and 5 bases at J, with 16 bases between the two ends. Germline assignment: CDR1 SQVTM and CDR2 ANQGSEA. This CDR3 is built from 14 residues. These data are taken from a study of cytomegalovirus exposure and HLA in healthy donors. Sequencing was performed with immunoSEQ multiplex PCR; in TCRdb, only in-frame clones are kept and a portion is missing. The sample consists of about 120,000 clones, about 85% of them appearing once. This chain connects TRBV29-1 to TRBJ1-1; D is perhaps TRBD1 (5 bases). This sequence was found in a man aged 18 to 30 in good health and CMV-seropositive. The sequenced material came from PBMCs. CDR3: CSVDVPGRRTEAFF. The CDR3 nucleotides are TGCAGCGTTGATGTTCCAGGGAGGCGGACTGAAGCTTTCTTT.